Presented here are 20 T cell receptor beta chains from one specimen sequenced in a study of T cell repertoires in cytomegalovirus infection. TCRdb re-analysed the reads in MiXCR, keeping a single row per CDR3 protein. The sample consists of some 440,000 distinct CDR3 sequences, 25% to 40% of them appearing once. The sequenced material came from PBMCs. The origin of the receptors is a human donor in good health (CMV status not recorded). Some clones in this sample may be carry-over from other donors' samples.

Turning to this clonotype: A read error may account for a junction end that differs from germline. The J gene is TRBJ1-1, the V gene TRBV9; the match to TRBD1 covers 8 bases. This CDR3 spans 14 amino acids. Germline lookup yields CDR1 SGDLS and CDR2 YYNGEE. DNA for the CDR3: TGTGCCAGCAGCGCGACGACAGGGGAAACTGAAGATTTCTTT. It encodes CASSATTGETEDFF. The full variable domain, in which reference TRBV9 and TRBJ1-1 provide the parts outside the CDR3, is DSGVTQTPKHLITATGQRVTLRCSPRSGDLSVYWYQQSLDQGLQFLIQYYNGEERAKGNILERFSAQQFPDLHSELNLSSLELGDSALYFCASSATTGETEDFFGQGTRLTVV.

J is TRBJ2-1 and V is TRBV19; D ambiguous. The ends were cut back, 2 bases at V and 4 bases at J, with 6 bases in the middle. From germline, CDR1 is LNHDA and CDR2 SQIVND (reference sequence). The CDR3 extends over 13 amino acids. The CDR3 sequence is CASSISHYNEQFF. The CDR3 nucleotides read TGTGCCAGTAGTATATCCCATTACAATGAGCAGTTCTTC.

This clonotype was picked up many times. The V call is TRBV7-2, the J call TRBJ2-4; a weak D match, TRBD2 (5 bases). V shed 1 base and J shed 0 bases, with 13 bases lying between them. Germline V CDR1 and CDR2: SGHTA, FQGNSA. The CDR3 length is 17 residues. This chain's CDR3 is CASSLVGGFLAKNIQYF. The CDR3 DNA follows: TGTGCCAGCAGCTTAGTGGGCGGGTTCTTAGCCAAAAACATTCAGTACTTC. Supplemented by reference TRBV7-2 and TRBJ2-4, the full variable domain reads GAGVSQSPSNKVTEKGKDVELRCDPISGHTALYWYRQSLGQGLEFLIYFQGNSAPDKSGLPSDRFSAERTGGSVSTLTIQRTQQEDSAVYLCASSLVGGFLAKNIQYFGAGTRLSVL.

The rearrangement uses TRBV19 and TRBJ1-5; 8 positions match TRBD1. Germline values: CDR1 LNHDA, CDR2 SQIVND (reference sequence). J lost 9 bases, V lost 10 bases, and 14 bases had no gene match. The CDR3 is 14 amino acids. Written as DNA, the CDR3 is TGTGCCACTCAAACGGGACAGGCACATCGGCCCCAGCATTTT. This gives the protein CATQTGQAHRPQHF.

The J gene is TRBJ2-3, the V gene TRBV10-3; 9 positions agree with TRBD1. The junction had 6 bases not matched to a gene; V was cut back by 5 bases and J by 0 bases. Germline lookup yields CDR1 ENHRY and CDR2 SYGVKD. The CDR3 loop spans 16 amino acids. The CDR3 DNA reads TGTGCCATCAGTCTGACAGGGGGGGGAAGCACAGATACGCAGTATTTT. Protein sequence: CAISLTGGGSTDTQYF.

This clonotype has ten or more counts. CDR3 protein: CASSLTLGGGPSDTQYF. CDR3 sequence (DNA): TGTGCCAGCAGCTTAACGTTGGGGGGGGGGCCATCAGATACGCAGTATTTT. The J gene is TRBJ2-3, the V gene TRBV7-9; D is possibly TRBD2 (7 bases). Between the trimmed V and J ends, which lost 2 bases and 4 bases, there was a span of 19 bases. The CDR3 runs to 17 residues. The V gene's germline CDR1 is SEHNR and CDR2 FQNEAQ (reference sequence). Drawing the rest from reference TRBV7-9 and TRBJ2-3, the complete variable domain is DTGVSQNPRHKITKRGQNVTFRCDPISEHNRLYWYRQTLGQGPEFLTYFQNEAQLEKSRLLSDRFSAERPKGSFSTLEIQRTEQGDSAMYLCASSLTLGGGPSDTQYFGPGTRLTVL.

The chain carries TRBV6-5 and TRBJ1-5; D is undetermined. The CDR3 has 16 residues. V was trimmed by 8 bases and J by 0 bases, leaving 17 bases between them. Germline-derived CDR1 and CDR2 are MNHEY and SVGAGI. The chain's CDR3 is CASSKRGGNSNQPQHF. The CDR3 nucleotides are TGTGCCAGCTCTAAAAGAGGCGGGAATAGCAATCAGCCCCAGCATTTT.

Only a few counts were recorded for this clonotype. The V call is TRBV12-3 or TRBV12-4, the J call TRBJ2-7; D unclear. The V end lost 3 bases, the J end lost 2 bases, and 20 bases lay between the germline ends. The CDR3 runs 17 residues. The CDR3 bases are TGTGCCAGCAGTTTGGGTCAAGTAGTGGGGATCCCCTACGAGCAGTACTTC. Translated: CASSLGQVVGIPYEQYF.

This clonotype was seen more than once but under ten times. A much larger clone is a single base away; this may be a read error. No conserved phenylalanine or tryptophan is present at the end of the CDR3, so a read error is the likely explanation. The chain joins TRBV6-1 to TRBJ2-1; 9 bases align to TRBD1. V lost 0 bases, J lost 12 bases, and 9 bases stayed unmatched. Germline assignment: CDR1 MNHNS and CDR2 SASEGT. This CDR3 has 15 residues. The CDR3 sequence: CASSEAGQGIAGQFL. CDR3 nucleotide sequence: TGTGCCAGCAGTGAAGCTGGACAGGGGATAGCGGGGCAGTTCTTA.

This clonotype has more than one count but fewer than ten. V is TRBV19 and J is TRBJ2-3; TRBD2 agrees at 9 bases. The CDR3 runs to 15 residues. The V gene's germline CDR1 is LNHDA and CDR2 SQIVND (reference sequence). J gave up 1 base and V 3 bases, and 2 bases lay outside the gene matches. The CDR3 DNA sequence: TGTGCCAGTAGTATGGCGGGGGGGGGCACAGATACGCAGTATTTT. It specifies CASSMAGGGTDTQYF. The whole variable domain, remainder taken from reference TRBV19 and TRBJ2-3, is DGGITQSPKYLFRKEGQNVTLSCEQNLNHDAMYWYRQDPGQGLRLIYYSQIVNDFQKGDIAEGYSVSREKKESFPLTVTSAQKNPTAFYLCASSMAGGGTDTQYFGPGTRLTVL.

CDR3 loop: CASSLGSGGGNQPQHF. Here the CDR3 DNA reads TGTGCCAGCAGCTTAGGGTCAGGGGGTGGCAATCAGCCCCAGCATTTT. The J gene is TRBJ1-5, the V gene TRBV7-9, with TRBD1 matching 7 bases. J lost 2 bases, V lost 1 base, and 5 bases had no gene match. Germline CDR1 SEHNR, CDR2 FQNEAQ (reference sequence). The CDR3 sequence is 16 residues long.

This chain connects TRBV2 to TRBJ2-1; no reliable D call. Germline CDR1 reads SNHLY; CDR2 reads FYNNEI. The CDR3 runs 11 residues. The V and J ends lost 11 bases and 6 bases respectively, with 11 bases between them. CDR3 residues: CACSRSNEQFF. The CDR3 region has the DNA TGTGCCTGTTCTCGGAGCAATGAGCAGTTCTTC.

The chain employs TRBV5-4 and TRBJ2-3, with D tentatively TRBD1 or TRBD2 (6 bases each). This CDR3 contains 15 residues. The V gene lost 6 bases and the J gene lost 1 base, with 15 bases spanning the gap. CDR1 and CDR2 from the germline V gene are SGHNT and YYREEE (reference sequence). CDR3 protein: CASILRGPRTDTQYF. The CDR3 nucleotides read TGTGCCAGCATCCTACGGGGGCCGCGCACAGATACGCAGTATTTT.

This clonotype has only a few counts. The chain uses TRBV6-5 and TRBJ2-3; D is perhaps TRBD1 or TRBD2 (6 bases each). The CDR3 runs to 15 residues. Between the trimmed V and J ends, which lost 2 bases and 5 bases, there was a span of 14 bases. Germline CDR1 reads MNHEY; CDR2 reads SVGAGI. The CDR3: CASSYRPGAKDTQYF. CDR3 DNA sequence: TGTGCCAGCAGTTACAGACCGGGGGCTAAAGATACGCAGTATTTT.

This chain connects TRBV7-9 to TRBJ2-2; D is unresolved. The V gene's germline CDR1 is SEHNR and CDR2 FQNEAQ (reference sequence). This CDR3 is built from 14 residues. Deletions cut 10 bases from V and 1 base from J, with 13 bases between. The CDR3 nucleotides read TGTGCCACCCGATTAGACTTGAACACCGGGGAGCTGTTTTTT. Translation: CATRLDLNTGELFF. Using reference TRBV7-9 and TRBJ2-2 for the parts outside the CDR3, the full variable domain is DTGVSQNPRHKITKRGQNVTFRCDPISEHNRLYWYRQTLGQGPEFLTYFQNEAQLEKSRLLSDRFSAERPKGSFSTLEIQRTEQGDSAMYLCATRLDLNTGELFFGEGSRLTVL.

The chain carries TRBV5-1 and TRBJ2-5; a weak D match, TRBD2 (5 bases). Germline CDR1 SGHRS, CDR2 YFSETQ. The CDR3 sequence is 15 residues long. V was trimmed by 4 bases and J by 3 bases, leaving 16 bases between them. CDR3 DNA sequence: TGCGCCAGCAGCCTCCTCCCGGGGAAGGAAGAGACCCAGTACTTC. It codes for CASSLLPGKEETQYF.

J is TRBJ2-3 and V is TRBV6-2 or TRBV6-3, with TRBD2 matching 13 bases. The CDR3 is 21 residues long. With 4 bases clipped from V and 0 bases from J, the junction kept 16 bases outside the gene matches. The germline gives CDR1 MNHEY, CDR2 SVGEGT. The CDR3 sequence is CASSFSTGLAGASISTDTQYF. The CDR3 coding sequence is TGTGCCAGCAGTTTCTCAACCGGACTAGCGGGGGCATCAATTAGCACAGATACGCAGTATTTT.

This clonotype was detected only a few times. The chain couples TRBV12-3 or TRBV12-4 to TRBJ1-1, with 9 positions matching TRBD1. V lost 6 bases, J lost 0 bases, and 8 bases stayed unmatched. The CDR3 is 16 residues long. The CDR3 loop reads CASSPGQGLMNTEAFF. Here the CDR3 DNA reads TGTGCCAGCAGCCCGGGACAGGGACTTATGAACACTGAAGCTTTCTTT.

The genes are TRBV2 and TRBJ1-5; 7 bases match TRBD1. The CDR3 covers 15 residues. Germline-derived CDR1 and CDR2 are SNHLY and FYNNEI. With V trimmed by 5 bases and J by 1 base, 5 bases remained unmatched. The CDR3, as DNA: TGTGCCAGCAGTCAACAGGGGATCAGCAATCAGCCCCAGCATTTT. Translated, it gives CASSQQGISNQPQHF.

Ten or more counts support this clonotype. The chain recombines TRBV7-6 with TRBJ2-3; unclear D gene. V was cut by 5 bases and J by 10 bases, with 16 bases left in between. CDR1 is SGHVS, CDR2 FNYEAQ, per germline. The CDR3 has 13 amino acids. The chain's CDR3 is CASSLSSSNSQYF. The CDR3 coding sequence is TGTGCCAGCAGCCTGAGCTCCAGTAATTCGCAGTATTTT.